This T cell receptor (beta chain) stems from a study of blood T cell repertoires in COVID-19 (dated by TCRdb to between 2020 and 2021). Looking at the study overall: The collaborator samples originated in the United States, Italy and Spain and spanned the acute and convalescent phases of COVID-19. The prospective study material was composed of cDNA or gDNA derived from T cells, B-cell-depleted T cells, or PBMCs. The dataset comprised deeply sampled blood TCRbeta repertoires from subjects exposed to, actively infected with, or recovered from COVID-19. The repertoires were released in a freely available public database meant as a resource for research on the immune response to SARS-CoV-2. Samples came from the ongoing ImmuneRACE study (first 160 participants) plus 1,254 subjects from 6 global collaborators. A de-identified subject ID, COVID-19 status, age in years and sex were almost always included in the sample metadata. Where HLA class I and class II types were available, the types were taken from metadata supplied by the sample provider, not from assay-based typing. General study outcomes and caveats: The quantity of clinical and demographic metadata differed by source and by participant and was supplied without curation.

TCRbeta CDR3 regions were amplified from genomic DNA using the immunoSEQ Assay, a bias-controlled multiplex PCR. The paper's data handling went like this. The number of nucleated cells in each sample was estimated from the amplification of reference gene primers within the assay. To quantify the absolute abundance of each unique TCRbeta CDR3 rearrangement, sequence reads were collapsed and filtered. Productive Simpson clonality was computed per sample as the square root of Simpson's diversity index over productive rearrangements. TCRdb re-hosts the immuneACCESS table, in-frame sequences only. Its copies lack some clones; in the studies checked, an unresolved V gene accounts for under half of them, and the cause for the rest is not known. V, J and clone size derive from that table, while D and trimming were established from the DNA sequence. The sample profile shows some 150,000 clones; approximately 90% of them were found once. The ten largest clones take up 0.95% to 1.5% of the sample.

In the case of this clone: Its recognized antigen is unknown. Base qualities are not recorded, but no much larger clone differs from it by a single base.

CDR1 and CDR2 were assigned from the germline V gene (reference sequence) as MNHEY and SMNVEV. The CDR3, from cysteine to phenylalanine, totals 13 residues. Just the 39-base CDR3 DNA is kept, in frame starting at base 1. V is trimmed back by 8 bases and J by 8 bases, and the junction contains 4 bases that no gene match accounts for. Enrolling through a virtual design, the prospective study's participants ranged in age from roughly 18 to 95 years and lived across 24 United States geographic areas. To assign participants to cohorts, the prospective study relied on clinical history that participants themselves reported in a screening survey and a study questionnaire. In the prospective study, mobile phlebotomists collected whole blood, serum and a nasopharyngeal or oropharyngeal swab from each participant. Prospective study participants could optionally give additional blood draws and questionnaires over an approximately 2-month period. Prospective study blood samples were shipped either frozen or at room temperature before DNA extraction.

Sequencing was carried out using PBMCs or T cells enriched from blood (not recorded which). This clonotype was sampled from a woman in her 30s with acute COVID-19. The chain links TRBV27 with TRBJ1-6; 9 bases in the middle match TRBD1. The CDR3 corresponds to CASQDRGDSPLHF. Read as DNA, the sequence is TGTGCCAGCCAGGACAGGGGCGATTCACCCCTCCACTTT.